The clone carrying this TCR beta chain has more than one count but fewer than ten. These data are taken from a study of human T cells and chemical hapten exposure. Study-level background: Researchers reported sensitizing a 2 cm by 2 cm upper inner arm skin site with 2% DPC.

Germline CDR1 SNHLY, CDR2 FYNNEI. Trimming removed 2 bases at V and 10 bases at J, with 17 bases between. CDR3 length: 14 residues. Time point denoted: patch test 3, about 24 weeks after DPC sensitization. As to treatment: therapeutic diphenylcyclopropenone sensitization with weekly scalp DPC. TCRdb ran MiXCR on the RACE reads and lists one entry per CDR3 protein. Among 150,000 to 200,000 distinct CDR3 sequences, more than 20% were seen once, and the ten largest hold roughly 2.5%. The chain has TRBV2 and TRBJ1-2; D gene unclear. The receptor comes from a middle-aged woman with alopecia areata. Some clones in this sample may be carry-over from other donors' samples. The sequenced sample was whole blood, obtained in connection with sensitization to the hapten diphenylcyclopropenone (DPC). CDR3 sequence: CASSENRDTGDYTF. The CDR3 bases are TGTGCCAGCAGTGAAAACCGAGACACGGGCGACTACACCTTC.